One T cell receptor (beta chain) is described in this entry. This clonotype was detected many times. Its target antigen remains unknown. Base qualities are not recorded, but no much larger clone differs from it by a single base. The data were taken from a study of T cells after yellow fever vaccination (dated by TCRdb to about 2019). For the study in its entirety: The SMART-Seq v4 Ultra Low Input RNA kit was used to prepare libraries from fractions with low cell numbers. To follow T-cell clones before and after both primary and booster YFV17D yellow fever vaccination, bulk TCR alpha and beta repertoires underwent longitudinal sequencing. Two healthy male donors, one aged 18 to 30 and one aged 30 to 40 years, were included in the cohort. Blood was drawn at multiple timepoints before and after primary and secondary immunization, with bulk PBMC replicates and cell subsets isolated.

CDR1 and CDR2 were assigned from the germline V gene (reference sequence) as SGHKS and YYEKEE. The CDR3 numbers 16 residues from cysteine through phenylalanine. CDR3 DNA is the only sequence kept; it has 48 bases, read in frame from the first base. Trimming accounts for 4 bases at V and 6 bases at J, while the number of junction bases matched to no gene is 16. Results and caveats for the whole study, not just this receptor: Because abundant contaminating clonotypes from the bulk population could be contained in FACS-sorted repertoires, computational filtering was required. A small share of clonotypes occurred in both CD4 and CD8 compartments, likely arising from convergent recombination. Only a couple of donors were included in the study, so the extent to which the findings can be generalized is limited. After the booster, most clones that had expanded after primary vaccination were detected again (around 97% of CD4 and 88% of CD8), suggesting broad maintenance of memory. Compared with the primary T-cell response, the secondary T-cell response was faster but weaker, reaching its peak on day 5 rather than on day 15.

According to the study, the label for this sample's treatment or condition signals: live attenuated yellow fever vaccine strain. A standard Ficoll-Paque protocol was used to isolate PBMCs from peripheral blood. Dynabeads CD4 and CD8 positive selection kits were used to isolate CD4 and CD8 T-cell fractions. RNA was extracted with TriZol from bulk PBMCs, CD4 and CD8 fractions, and dextramer-positive and dextramer-negative fractions. TCR cDNA was synthesized by 5'RACE template switching, through which a universal primer site and unique molecular identifiers were introduced. cDNA synthesis was primed from both the TCR alpha and TCR beta constant segments. Libraries were amplified in two PCR steps, with sample barcodes and sequencing adapters added in the second step. Sequencing of the libraries was done on either Illumina HiSeq 2500 (2x100 bp) or NovaSeq (2x150 bp). As for how the authors treated the data: MIGEC handled demultiplexing of reads and collapsing into UMI consensus sequences, while MiXCR performed V(D)J alignment. Using edgeR on replicate PBMC samples, clonotypes were called vaccine-responding if FDR was below 0.01 and the log2 fold change was above 5 up to day 15. Each bulk clonotype was labeled CD4 or CD8 based on which sequenced repertoire, CD4 or CD8, contained the clonotype at higher abundance. Through fastp at Q25 and MiXCR, TCRdb rebuilt clones from the public reads, retaining in-frame beta chains. Each entry merges the rows of one CDR3 protein and shows their most common DNA and genes. The V and J calls here are based on TCRdb, not the publication. This sample gives approximately 140,000 distinct CDR3 sequences in total; around 7.7% of them show up just once. The ten largest make up 0.55% to 0.9% of the sample.

The specimen was CD4+ T cells sorted from PBMCs, collected 5 days after the yellow fever booster vaccination. This chain joins TRBV5-5 to TRBJ2-7; the central 7 bases match TRBD2. The source of this sequence is a man aged 30 to 45 who received the YFV17D yellow fever vaccine. The bases read TGTGCCAGCAGCCTGGCGGCGGCGGGAGACTCTTTCGAGCAGTACTTC. It translates to CASSLAAAGDSFEQYF.